Below, one T cell receptor (beta chain) is given with its context. The germline V gene has CDR1 MNHEY and CDR2 SVGAGI. This CDR3 has 15 residues. V was trimmed by 2 bases and J by 6 bases, leaving 14 bases between them. Amplified TCR beta CDR3 regions derived from RNA transcripts. TCR CDR3 underwent first-round RT-PCR with the HTBI primer set. One entry per CDR3 protein, called by TCRdb with MiXCR from the multiplex PCR reads. The repertoire has about 560,000 distinct CDR3 sequences, approximately 14% of them found once; the top ten carry under 8%. The data were taken from a study of T cells in Graves' hyperthyroidism and ophthalmopathy. Turning to the study itself: Peripheral blood was acquired at first diagnosis, ahead of any therapy whatsoever.

Thyroid ultrasound, orbital computed tomography, clinical symptoms, and serum thyroxine and TRAb underpinned diagnoses. The gene calls are TRBV6-5 and TRBJ2-1; possibly TRBD2 for D (5 bases). Specimen: blood. This TCR came from a woman in her thirties with Graves' hyperthyroidism. In DNA, the CDR3 is TGTGCCAGCAGTTACGGGCTAAGCGGACTCAATGAGCAGTTCTTC. Protein product: CASSYGLSGLNEQFF.